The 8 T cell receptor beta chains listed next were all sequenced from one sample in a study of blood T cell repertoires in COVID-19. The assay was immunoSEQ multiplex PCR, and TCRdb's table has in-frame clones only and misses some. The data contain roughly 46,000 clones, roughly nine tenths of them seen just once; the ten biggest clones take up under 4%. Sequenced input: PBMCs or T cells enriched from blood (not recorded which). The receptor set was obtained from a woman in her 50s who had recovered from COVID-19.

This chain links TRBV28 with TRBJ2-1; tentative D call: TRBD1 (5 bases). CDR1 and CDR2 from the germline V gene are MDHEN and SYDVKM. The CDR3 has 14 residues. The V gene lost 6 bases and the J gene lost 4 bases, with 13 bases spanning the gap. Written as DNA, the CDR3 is TGTGCCAGCAGGACCCCGACAGAGTACAATGAGCAGTTCTTC. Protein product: CASRTPTEYNEQFF.

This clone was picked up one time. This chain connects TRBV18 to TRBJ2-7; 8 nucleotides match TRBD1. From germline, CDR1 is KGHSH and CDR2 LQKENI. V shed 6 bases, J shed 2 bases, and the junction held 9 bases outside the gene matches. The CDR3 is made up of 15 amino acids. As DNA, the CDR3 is TGTGCCAGCTCGTTCGACAGGGGCCCGACCTACGAGCAGTACTTC. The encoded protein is CASSFDRGPTYEQYF.

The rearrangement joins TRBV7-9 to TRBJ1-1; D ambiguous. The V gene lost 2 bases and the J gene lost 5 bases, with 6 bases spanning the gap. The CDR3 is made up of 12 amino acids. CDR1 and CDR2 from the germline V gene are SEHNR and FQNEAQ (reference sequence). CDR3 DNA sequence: TGTGCCAGCAGCTTATCAACAACTGAAGCTTTCTTT. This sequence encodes CASSLSTTEAFF.

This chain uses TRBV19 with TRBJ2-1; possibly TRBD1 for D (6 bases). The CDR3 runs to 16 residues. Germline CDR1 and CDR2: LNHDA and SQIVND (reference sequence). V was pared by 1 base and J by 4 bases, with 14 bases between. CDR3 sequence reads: CASSIGVGGPYNEQFF. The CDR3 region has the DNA TGTGCCAGTAGTATAGGAGTAGGGGGACCTTACAATGAGCAGTTCTTC.

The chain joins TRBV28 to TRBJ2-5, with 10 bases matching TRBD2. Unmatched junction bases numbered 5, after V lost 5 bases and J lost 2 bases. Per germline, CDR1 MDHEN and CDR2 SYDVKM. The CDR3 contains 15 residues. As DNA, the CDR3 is TGTGCCAGCAGTCTAGCGGGGGTGACACAAGAGACCCAGTACTTC. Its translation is CASSLAGVTQETQYF. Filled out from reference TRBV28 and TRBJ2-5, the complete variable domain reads DVKVTQSSRYLVKRTGEKVFLECVQDMDHENMFWYRQDPGLGLRLIYFSYDVKMKEKGDIPEGYSVSREKKERFSLILESASTNQTSMYLCASSLAGVTQETQYFGPGTRLLVL.

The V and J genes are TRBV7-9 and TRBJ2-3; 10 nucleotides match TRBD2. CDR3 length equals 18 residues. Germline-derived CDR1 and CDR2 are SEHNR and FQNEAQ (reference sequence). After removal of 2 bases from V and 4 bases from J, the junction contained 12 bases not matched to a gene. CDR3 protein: CASSLNLRTSGLADTQYF. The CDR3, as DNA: TGTGCCAGCAGCTTAAACCTGAGGACTAGCGGCCTGGCAGATACGCAGTATTTT.

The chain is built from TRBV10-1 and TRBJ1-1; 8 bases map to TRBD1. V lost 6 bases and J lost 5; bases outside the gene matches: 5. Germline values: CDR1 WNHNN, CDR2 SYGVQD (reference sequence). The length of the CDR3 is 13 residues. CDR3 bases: TGCGCCAGCAGCCAGGGGGCAGGGACTGAAGCTTTCTTT. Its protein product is CASSQGAGTEAFF.

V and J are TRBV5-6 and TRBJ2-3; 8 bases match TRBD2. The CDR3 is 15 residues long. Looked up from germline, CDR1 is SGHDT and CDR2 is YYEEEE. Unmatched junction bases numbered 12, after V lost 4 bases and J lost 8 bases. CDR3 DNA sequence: TGTGCCAGCAGCCGCGGTTCCGGGAGGGCCGGTACGCAGTATTTT. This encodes CASSRGSGRAGTQYF.